Shown below are 24 T cell receptor beta chains from a single sample sequenced in a study of T cell responses to AZD1222 COVID-19 vaccine. The assay was immunoSEQ multiplex PCR, and TCRdb's table has in-frame clones only and misses some. The data show around 100,000 clones, with approximately 87% seen just once and about a sixth held by the top ten. The sequences come from peripheral blood, collected on day 0 of AZD1222 vaccination. The receptors come from an adult in good health.

V gene TRBV7-9 combines with J gene TRBJ1-6; 9 nucleotides line up with TRBD1. Looked up from germline, CDR1 is SEHNR and CDR2 is FQNEAQ (reference sequence). V gave up 4 bases and J gave up 8 bases; unmatched junction bases: 9. CDR3 length equals 16 residues. Written as DNA, the CDR3 is TGTGCCAGCAGCTGGGGACAGGGCCGAGTGGATTCACCCCTCCACTTT. Residues: CASSWGQGRVDSPLHF.

J is TRBJ2-3 and V is TRBV6-5; D perhaps matches TRBD2 (5 bases). In germline, CDR1 is MNHEY, CDR2 SVGAGI. Trimming left V 7 bases short and J 11 bases short, with 16 bases between. The CDR3 consists of 12 residues. The CDR3 loop reads CASTDGVEMQYF. Written as DNA, the CDR3 is TGTGCCAGCACCGACGGGGTGGAGATGCAGTATTTT.

The rearrangement links TRBV6-5 to TRBJ1-1; no firm D call. Trimming stripped 7 bases from V and 0 bases from J, with 6 bases between. Germline CDR1 MNHEY, CDR2 SVGAGI. This CDR3 is 12 amino acids long. The DNA for the CDR3 is TGTGCCAGCAAATCCATGAACACTGAAGCTTTCTTT. It specifies CASKSMNTEAFF.

The V call is TRBV7-9, the J call TRBJ2-1, with TRBD1 matching 8 bases. The CDR3 totals 16 residues. The ends lost 5 bases at V and 8 bases at J; junction bases unmatched: 14. CDR1 and CDR2 from the germline V gene are SEHNR and FQNEAQ (reference sequence). CDR3 loop: CASSPGTGEVRHEQFF. For the CDR3, the DNA is TGTGCCAGCAGCCCAGGGACAGGTGAGGTGAGGCATGAGCAGTTCTTC.

This rearrangement joins TRBV9 to TRBJ2-7; possibly TRBD2 for D (5 bases). The germline V and J ends were trimmed by 0 bases and 4 bases, with 11 bases remaining between them. Germline V gives CDR1 SGDLS, CDR2 YYNGEE. This CDR3 comprises 14 residues. In DNA form, the CDR3 reads TGTGCCAGCAGCGTAGACGTGGGGAGATACGAGCAGTACTTC. Translating gives CASSVDVGRYEQYF.

The genes are TRBV7-9 and TRBJ2-7, with TRBD2 matching over 7 bases. V lost 3 bases to trimming and J lost 4 bases; unmatched junction nucleotides: 3. Germline assignment: CDR1 SEHNR and CDR2 FQNEAQ (reference sequence). This CDR3 has 13 amino acids. CDR3 bases: TGTGCCAGCAGCTTGGGGACTAAGTACGAGCAGTACTTC. This sequence encodes CASSLGTKYEQYF.

This clone was detected a few times. V usage is TRBV9 and J usage is TRBJ2-3; D is undetermined. The CDR3 spans 15 residues. The germline V and J ends were trimmed by 0 bases and 0 bases, with 8 bases remaining between them. From germline, CDR1 is SGDLS and CDR2 YYNGEE. The CDR3 bases are TGTGCCAGCAGCGTAGGGTCTGGGAGCACAGATACGCAGTATTTT. It is translated as CASSVGSGSTDTQYF.

The chain employs TRBV2 and TRBJ2-7; D not certain. The CDR3 totals 12 residues. With 2 bases removed from V and 0 bases from J, the gap between germline ends came to 2 bases. The germline V gene encodes CDR1 SNHLY and CDR2 FYNNEI. CDR3 region: CASSELSYEQYF. DNA of the CDR3: TGTGCCAGCAGTGAACTCTCCTACGAGCAGTACTTC.

The chain employs TRBV6-6 and TRBJ1-5; D unclear. This CDR3 has 15 amino acids. Germline loops: CDR1 MNHNY, CDR2 SVGAGI (reference sequence). Trimming shortened V by 0 bases and J by 2 bases, and 8 bases separated the two germline ends. The CDR3 nucleotides are TGTGCCAGCAGTTACTCGATCGGGGGCAATCAGCCCCAGCATTTT. Translated: CASSYSIGGNQPQHF.

This sequence joins TRBV7-2 and TRBJ2-7, with 10 bases that match TRBD1. CDR1 and CDR2 from the germline V gene are SGHTA and FQGNSA. With V trimmed by 5 bases and J by 3 bases, 4 bases remained unmatched. This CDR3 has 14 amino acids. The CDR3 loop reads CASSKTGGDYEQYF. As DNA, the CDR3 is TGTGCCAGCAGCAAGACAGGGGGCGACTACGAGCAGTACTTC.

V is TRBV5-1 and J is TRBJ1-6; 9 bases match TRBD1. The CDR3 sequence is 15 residues long. V dropped 3 bases and J dropped 6; count of bases not matched to a gene: 4. In germline, CDR1 is SGHRS, CDR2 YFSETQ. The CDR3 nucleotides are TGCGCCAGCAGCTGGGGACAGGGAACTAATTCACCCCTCCACTTT. Translation: CASSWGQGTNSPLHF.

In this sample, this clone turned up once. The genes are TRBV5-6 and TRBJ2-2; 8 bases are shared with TRBD2. This CDR3 region has 18 residues. V shed 0 bases and J 0 bases; nucleotides not matched to a gene: 7. Germline V gene sequence: CDR1 SGHDT, CDR2 YYEEEE. The DNA of the CDR3 is TGTGCCAGCAGCTTGGACCTTAGCGGGGACCCGAACACCGGGGAGCTGTTTTTT. Protein: CASSLDLSGDPNTGELFF.

The V gene is TRBV27, the J gene TRBJ1-5; tentatively, D is TRBD1 (5 bases). The CDR3 is made up of 17 amino acids. Germline V gene lookup returns CDR1 MNHEY and CDR2 SMNVEV (reference sequence). With 0 bases removed from V and 6 bases from J, the gap between germline ends came to 18 bases. The CDR3 sequence: CASSLSGGRSSGQPQHF. The CDR3 nucleotides are TGTGCCAGCAGTTTATCGGGGGGTCGGTCCTCCGGTCAGCCCCAGCATTTT.

The gene calls are TRBV7-6 and TRBJ2-1, with 10 bases aligning to TRBD2. The CDR3 sequence is 15 residues long. The V gene end was trimmed by 4 bases and the J gene end by 2 bases; junction bases not matched to a gene: 2. Germline lookup yields CDR1 SGHVS and CDR2 FNYEAQ. CDR3 region: CASSSTSGAYNEQFF. Here the CDR3 DNA reads TGTGCCAGCAGCTCCACTAGCGGGGCCTACAATGAGCAGTTCTTC.

The chain combines TRBV10-3 with TRBJ2-5, with a possible D match to TRBD2 (6 bases). In germline, CDR1 is ENHRY, CDR2 SYGVKD. The V end was cut by 6 bases, the J end by 2 bases, with 13 bases between. The CDR3 has 14 amino acids. In DNA form, the CDR3 reads TGTGCCATCAGGGACCCAGGAGGGCAAGAGACCCAGTACTTC. It specifies CAIRDPGGQETQYF.

This sequence joins TRBV6-6 and TRBJ1-1; D unresolved. V dropped 4 bases and J dropped 3 bases, with 6 bases sitting between them. This CDR3 spans 12 amino acids. CDR1 MNHNY and CDR2 SVGAGI come from the germline V gene (reference sequence). The CDR3 spells CASSSSDTEAFF. The DNA of the CDR3 is TGTGCCAGCAGTTCCTCGGACACTGAAGCTTTCTTT.

This chain connects TRBV19 to TRBJ2-2; TRBD1 matches 10 bases. Germline trimming cut 5 bases from V and 8 bases from J; bases unmatched to any gene: 11. The CDR3 is 16 residues long. Germline assignment: CDR1 LNHDA and CDR2 SQIVND (reference sequence). CDR3 sequence reads: CASSPGEGTGEGELFF. CDR3 DNA sequence: TGTGCCAGTAGTCCCGGAGAGGGGACAGGGGAAGGGGAGCTGTTTTTT.

This sequence joins TRBV4-1 and TRBJ2-3, with 8 bases lining up with TRBD2. The CDR3 is 17 amino acids. V gave up 6 bases and J gave up 0 bases; unmatched junction bases: 11. CDR1 is MGHRA, CDR2 YSYEKL, per germline. CDR3 sequence: CASSRGGQVPSTDTQYF. Here the CDR3 DNA reads TGCGCCAGCAGTCGCGGGGGGCAAGTCCCGAGCACAGATACGCAGTATTTT.

Only one count was recorded for this clone. The rearrangement links TRBV7-3 to TRBJ2-2; D not resolved. The CDR3 spans 13 residues. The germline V gene encodes CDR1 SGHTA and CDR2 FQGTGA. Trimming left V 2 bases short and J 6 bases short, with 7 bases between. Here the CDR3 reads CASSLGVAGELFF. The DNA for the CDR3 is TGTGCCAGCAGCTTAGGGGTGGCCGGGGAGCTGTTTTTT.

The V call is TRBV19, the J call TRBJ1-6; TRBD1 agrees at 9 bases. The CDR3 consists of 12 residues. Unmatched junction bases numbered 8, after V lost 11 bases and J lost 12 bases. Germline V CDR1 and CDR2: LNHDA, SQIVND (reference sequence). CDR3 coding DNA: TGTGCCGTCTCGGGACAGGGATTACCCCTCCACTTT. Amino acid sequence: CAVSGQGLPLHF.

The rearrangement uses TRBV5-1 and TRBJ1-4; tentative D call: TRBD1 (6 bases). V lost 4 bases and J 1 base, leaving 35 bases between the germline ends. The germline V gene has CDR1 SGHRS and CDR2 YFSETQ. The CDR3 length is 23 residues. In nucleotides, the CDR3 is TGCGCCAGCAGCAGTATGGGGGGCAGGCTCCCCCTGAGCGCAGCGTTAACTAATGAAAAACTGTTTTTT. It translates to CASSSMGGRLPLSAALTNEKLFF.

The chain is built from TRBV11-3 and TRBJ1-5; D gene ambiguous. The CDR3 is 15 residues long. V lost 5 bases and J lost 0, with 11 bases in between. Germline V lookup: CDR1 SGHNT, CDR2 YENEEA. This CDR3 reads CASSPRMDSNQPQHF. Here the CDR3 DNA reads TGTGCCAGCAGCCCCCGGATGGATAGCAATCAGCCCCAGCATTTT.

The gene calls are TRBV4-3 and TRBJ1-5, with D perhaps matching TRBD1 (5 bases). The V gene lost 0 bases and the J gene lost 7 bases, with 16 bases spanning the gap. Germline V gives CDR1 LGHNA, CDR2 YSLEER. This CDR3 spans 16 amino acids. The CDR3 protein is CASSQDCRSGGQPQHF. As DNA, the CDR3 is TGCGCCAGCAGCCAAGATTGCCGATCCGGGGGACAGCCCCAGCATTTT.

This clone occurred once. The rearrangement joins TRBV2 to TRBJ1-4, with 8 nucleotides matching TRBD1. V lost 6 bases, J lost 3 bases, and 6 bases stayed unmatched. In germline, CDR1 is SNHLY, CDR2 FYNNEI. The CDR3 is made up of 15 amino acids. Here the CDR3 reads CASRETGVSNEKLFF. The CDR3 coding sequence is TGTGCCAGCAGGGAGACAGGGGTCTCTAATGAAAAACTGTTTTTT. Complete variable domain (other parts from reference TRBV2 and TRBJ1-4): EPEVTQTPSHQVTQMGQEVILRCVPISNHLYFYWYRQILGQKVEFLVSFYNNEISEKSEIFDDQFSVERPDGSNFTLKIRSTKLEDSAMYFCASRETGVSNEKLFFGSGTQLSVL.